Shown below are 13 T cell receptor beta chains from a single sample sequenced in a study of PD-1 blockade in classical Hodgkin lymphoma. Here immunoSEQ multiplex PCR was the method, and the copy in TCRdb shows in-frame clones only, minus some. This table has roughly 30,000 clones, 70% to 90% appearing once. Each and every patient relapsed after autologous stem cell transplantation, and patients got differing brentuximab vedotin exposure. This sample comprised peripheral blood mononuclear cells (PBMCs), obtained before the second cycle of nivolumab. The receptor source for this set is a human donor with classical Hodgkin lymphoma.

CDR3 protein: CASRTANTGELFF. CDR3 in DNA: TGCGCCAGCAGGACGGCGAACACCGGGGAGCTGTTTTTT. The chain is built from TRBV5-1 and TRBJ2-2; no firm D call. Germline CDR1 reads SGHRS; CDR2 reads YFSETQ. The ends were cut back, 5 bases at V and 0 bases at J, with 5 bases in the middle. The CDR3 is made up of 13 amino acids.

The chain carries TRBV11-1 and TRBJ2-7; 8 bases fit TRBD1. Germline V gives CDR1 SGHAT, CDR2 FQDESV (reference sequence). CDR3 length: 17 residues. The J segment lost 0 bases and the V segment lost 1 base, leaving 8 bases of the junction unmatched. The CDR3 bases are TGTGCCAGCAGCTTAGATTCTTGGGGACAGGCCTCCTACGAGCAGTACTTC. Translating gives CASSLDSWGQASYEQYF. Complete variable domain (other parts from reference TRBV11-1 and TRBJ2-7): EAEVAQSPRYKITEKSQAVAFWCDPISGHATLYWYRQILGQGPELLVQFQDESVVDDSQLPKDRFSAERLKGVDSTLKIQPAELGDSAMYLCASSLDSWGQASYEQYFGPGTRLTVT.

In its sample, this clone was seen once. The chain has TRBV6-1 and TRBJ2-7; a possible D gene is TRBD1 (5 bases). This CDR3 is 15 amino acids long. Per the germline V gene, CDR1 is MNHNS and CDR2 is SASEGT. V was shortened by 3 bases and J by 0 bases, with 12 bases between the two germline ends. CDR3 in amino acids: CASSEVYTGSYEQYF. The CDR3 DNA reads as TGTGCCAGCAGTGAGGTGTATACAGGCTCCTACGAGCAGTACTTC.

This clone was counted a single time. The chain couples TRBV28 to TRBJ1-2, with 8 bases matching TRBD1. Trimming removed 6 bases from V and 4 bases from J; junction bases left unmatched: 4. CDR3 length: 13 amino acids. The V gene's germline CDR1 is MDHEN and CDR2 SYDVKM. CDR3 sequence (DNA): TGTGCCAGCAGCGGACAGGGATCCTATGGCTACACCTTC. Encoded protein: CASSGQGSYGYTF.

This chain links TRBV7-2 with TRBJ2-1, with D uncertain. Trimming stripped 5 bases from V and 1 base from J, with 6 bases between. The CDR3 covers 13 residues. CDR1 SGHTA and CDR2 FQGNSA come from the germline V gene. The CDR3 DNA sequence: TGTGCCAGCAGCACCCTGTCCTACAATGAGCAGTTCTTC. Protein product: CASSTLSYNEQFF.

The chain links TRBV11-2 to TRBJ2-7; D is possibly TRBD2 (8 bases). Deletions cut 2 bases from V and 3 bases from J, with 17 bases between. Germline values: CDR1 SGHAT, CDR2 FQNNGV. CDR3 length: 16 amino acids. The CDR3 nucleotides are TGTGCCAGCAGCTTACCCGGGAGGGGGCTTCTCTACGAGCAGTACTTC. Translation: CASSLPGRGLLYEQYF.

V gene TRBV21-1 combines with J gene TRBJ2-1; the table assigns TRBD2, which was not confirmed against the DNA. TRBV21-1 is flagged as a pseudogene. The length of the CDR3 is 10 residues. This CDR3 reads CASIPVEQFF. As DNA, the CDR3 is TGTGCCAGCATCCCGGTTGAGCAGTTCTTC.

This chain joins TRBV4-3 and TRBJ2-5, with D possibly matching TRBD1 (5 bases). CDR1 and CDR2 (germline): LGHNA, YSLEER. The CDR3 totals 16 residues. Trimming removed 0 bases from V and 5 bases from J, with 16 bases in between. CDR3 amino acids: CASSQDGQGSQETQYF. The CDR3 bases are TGCGCCAGCAGCCAAGATGGCCAGGGCAGTCAGGAGACCCAGTACTTC.

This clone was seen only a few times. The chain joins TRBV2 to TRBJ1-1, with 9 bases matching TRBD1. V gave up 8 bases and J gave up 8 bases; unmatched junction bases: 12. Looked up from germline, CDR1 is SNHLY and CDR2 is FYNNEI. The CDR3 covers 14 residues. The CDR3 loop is CASLGTGSGGEAFF. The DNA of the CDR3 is TGTGCCAGCCTCGGGACAGGGTCTGGCGGGGAAGCTTTCTTT.

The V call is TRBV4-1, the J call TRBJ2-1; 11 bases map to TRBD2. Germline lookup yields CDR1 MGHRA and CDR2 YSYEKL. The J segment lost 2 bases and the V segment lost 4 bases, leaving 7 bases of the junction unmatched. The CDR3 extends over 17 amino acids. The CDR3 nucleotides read TGCGCCAGCAGCCCCAGTGTGACTAGCGGGACCTACAATGAGCAGTTCTTC. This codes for CASSPSVTSGTYNEQFF.

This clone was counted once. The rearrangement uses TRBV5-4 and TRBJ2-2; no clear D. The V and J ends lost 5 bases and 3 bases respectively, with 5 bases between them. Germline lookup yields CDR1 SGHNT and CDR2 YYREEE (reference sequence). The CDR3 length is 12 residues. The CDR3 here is CASRWHTGELFF. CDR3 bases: TGTGCCAGCAGGTGGCACACCGGGGAGCTGTTTTTT.

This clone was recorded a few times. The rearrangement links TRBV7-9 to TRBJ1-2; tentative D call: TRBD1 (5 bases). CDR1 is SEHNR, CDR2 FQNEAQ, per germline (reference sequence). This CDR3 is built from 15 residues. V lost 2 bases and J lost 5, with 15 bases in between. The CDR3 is CASSLLGGDEYGYTF. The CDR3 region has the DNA TGTGCCAGCAGCTTACTGGGAGGGGACGAGTATGGCTACACCTTC.

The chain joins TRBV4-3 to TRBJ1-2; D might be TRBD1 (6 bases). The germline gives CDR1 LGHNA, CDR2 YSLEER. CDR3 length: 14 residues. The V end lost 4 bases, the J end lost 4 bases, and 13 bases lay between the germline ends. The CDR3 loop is CASSPNTGSYGYTF. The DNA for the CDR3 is TGCGCCAGCAGCCCAAATACAGGGAGCTATGGCTACACCTTC.